The clone carrying this T cell receptor beta chain was counted only a few times. The CDR3 consists of 14 residues. TCRdb itself ran the 5' RACE reads through MiXCR, one entry per CDR3 protein. The table has approximately 300,000 distinct CDR3 sequences, just under 20% seen once. This entry belongs to a study of T-cell memory formation after mild COVID-19. This clonotype originated in a man younger than 35 who had mild COVID-19 (a few samples of this study predate the infection). Cell type and time point are not known. Material for sequencing was PBMCs or a T cell subset sorted from them (not recorded which). The chain is built from TRBV21-1 and TRBJ2-3; the DNA was not used to check the table's D call, TRBD1. TRBV21-1 is an annotated pseudogene. The CDR3 nucleotides read TGTGCCACCCCCCACCAGGGAGCGACAGATACGCAGTATTTT. Its protein product is CATPHQGATDTQYF.